Below, 8 T cell receptor beta chains from the same sample are listed, as sequenced in a study of shared clonotypes between healthy human individuals. Sequenced by immunoSEQ multiplex PCR; TCRdb stores in-frame clones only, minus some. The sample lists some 980,000 clones; around 80% were seen once. Sequencing was performed on memory CD4+ T cells sorted from blood. As to subset: CD45RA-negative fraction. The receptors stem from a man between 18 and 35 years old in good health.

This rearrangement joins TRBV9 to TRBJ2-3; D is perhaps TRBD2 (7 bases). The CDR3 contains 17 residues. Germline loops: CDR1 SGDLS, CDR2 YYNGEE. V was shortened by 4 bases and J by 3 bases, with 21 bases between the two germline ends. CDR3 region: CASSLMGGGAGTDTQYF. CDR3 nucleotides: TGTGCCAGCAGCCTGATGGGTGGGGGGGCCGGTACAGATACGCAGTATTTT.

This clone was counted only a few times. The V gene is TRBV5-1, the J gene TRBJ2-2; D is tentatively TRBD1 or TRBD2 (5 bases each). The V and J ends lost 4 bases and 3 bases respectively, with 7 bases between them. The CDR3 totals 13 residues. The germline V gene has CDR1 SGHRS and CDR2 YFSETQ. DNA for the CDR3: TGCGCCAGCAGCGTGGGGGACACCGGGGAGCTGTTTTTT. It is translated as CASSVGDTGELFF.

This chain's CDR3 is CASSATGTTETQYF. CDR3 nucleotides: TGTGCCAGCAGTGCGACAGGGACCACAGAGACCCAGTACTTC. The J gene is TRBJ2-5, the V gene TRBV6-1, with TRBD1 matching 7 bases. CDR3 length: 14 amino acids. V shed 4 bases, J shed 4 bases, and the junction held 6 bases outside the gene matches. CDR1 and CDR2 (germline): MNHNS, SASEGT.

This chain links TRBV6-1 with TRBJ2-7; 12 bases map to TRBD1. The germline V gene has CDR1 MNHNS and CDR2 SASEGT. The V gene end was trimmed by 5 bases and the J gene end by 9 bases; junction bases not matched to a gene: 8. The CDR3 extends over 14 amino acids. The CDR3 DNA reads as TGTGCCAGCAGTCCCCCGGGACAGGGGGCCGCGCAGTACTTC. Translation: CASSPPGQGAAQYF.

The V call is TRBV7-2, the J call TRBJ2-4; 7 nucleotides align to TRBD1. V was pared by 0 bases and J by 1 base, with 0 bases of the junction left unmatched. The CDR3 consists of 15 residues. CDR1 and CDR2 from the germline V gene are SGHTA and FQGNSA. CDR3 loop: CASSLATGAKNIQYF. The CDR3 coding sequence is TGTGCCAGCAGCTTAGCGACAGGGGCCAAAAACATTCAGTACTTC.

The rearrangement joins TRBV7-3 to TRBJ2-5, with 8 bases lining up with TRBD2. V was pared by 0 bases and J by 11 bases, with 8 bases of the junction left unmatched. Per the germline V gene, CDR1 is SGHTA and CDR2 is FQGTGA. The CDR3 is made up of 14 amino acids. The CDR3 loop is CASSLTAGAALQYF. The DNA for the CDR3 is TGTGCCAGCAGCTTAACAGCGGGGGCCGCCCTTCAGTACTTC. The whole variable domain, filled in from reference TRBV7-3 and TRBJ2-5, reads GAGVSQTPSNKVTEKGKYVELRCDPISGHTALYWYRQSLGQGPEFLIYFQGTGAADDSGLPNDRFFAVRPEGSVSTLKIQRTERGDSAVYLCASSLTAGAALQYFGPGTRLLVL.

The chain couples TRBV2 to TRBJ2-5; the D gene is possibly TRBD1 (6 bases). The germline V gene has CDR1 SNHLY and CDR2 FYNNEI. The CDR3 covers 13 residues. Trimming pared 6 bases from V and 5 bases from J, leaving 13 bases between. Here the CDR3 DNA reads TGTGCCAGCAGCAACAGGGTATGGGAGACCCAGTACTTC. Amino acid sequence: CASSNRVWETQYF. The whole variable domain, filled in from reference TRBV2 and TRBJ2-5, reads EPEVTQTPSHQVTQMGQEVILRCVPISNHLYFYWYRQILGQKVEFLVSFYNNEISEKSEIFDDQFSVERPDGSNFTLKIRSTKLEDSAMYFCASSNRVWETQYFGPGTRLLVL.

Ten or more counts support this clone. J is TRBJ1-5 and V is TRBV28, with D tentatively TRBD1 (6 bases). This CDR3 comprises 18 residues. Trimming removed 3 bases at V and 4 bases at J, with 22 bases between. CDR1 MDHEN and CDR2 SYDVKM come from the germline V gene. In nucleotides, the CDR3 is TGTGCCAGCAGTTTGTTAATAGCTAGTACAGGGCGGAATCAGCCCCAGCATTTT. Encoded protein: CASSLLIASTGRNQPQHF.